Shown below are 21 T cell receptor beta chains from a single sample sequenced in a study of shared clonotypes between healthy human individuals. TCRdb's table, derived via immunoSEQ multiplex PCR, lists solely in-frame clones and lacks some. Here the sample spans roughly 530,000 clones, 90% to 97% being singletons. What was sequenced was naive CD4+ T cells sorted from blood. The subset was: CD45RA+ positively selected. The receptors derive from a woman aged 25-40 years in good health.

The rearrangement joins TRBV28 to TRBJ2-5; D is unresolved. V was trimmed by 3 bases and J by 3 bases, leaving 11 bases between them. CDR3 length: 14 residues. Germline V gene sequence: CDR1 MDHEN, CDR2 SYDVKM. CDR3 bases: TGTGCCAGCAGTTTCCCGGCAGGTGAAGAGACCCAGTACTTC. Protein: CASSFPAGEETQYF.

CDR3 sequence (DNA): TGTGCCAGCAGCACAGGACCGGGACAGGGTGATGGCTACACCTTC. It encodes CASSTGPGQGDGYTF. The V gene is TRBV28, the J gene TRBJ1-2; 9 bases agree with TRBD1. The V gene end was trimmed by 6 bases and the J gene end by 6 bases; junction bases not matched to a gene: 11. This CDR3 comprises 15 residues. Germline-derived CDR1 and CDR2 are MDHEN and SYDVKM.

In nucleotides, the CDR3 is TGTGCCAGCACTTACGGAGGGGCCCGAGGAGGCTACACCTTC. Its translation is CASTYGGARGGYTF. V is TRBV9 and J is TRBJ1-2, with a possible D match to TRBD1 (5 bases). Germline V lookup: CDR1 SGDLS, CDR2 YYNGEE. This CDR3 region has 14 residues. V was shortened by 6 bases and J by 8 bases, with 20 bases between the two germline ends.

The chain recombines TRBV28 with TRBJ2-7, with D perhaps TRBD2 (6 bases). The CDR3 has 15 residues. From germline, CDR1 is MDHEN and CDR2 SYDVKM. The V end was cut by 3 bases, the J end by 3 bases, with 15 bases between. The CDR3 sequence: CASSFPPGGYYEQYF. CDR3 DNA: TGTGCCAGCAGTTTTCCCCCTGGGGGGTACTACGAGCAGTACTTC.

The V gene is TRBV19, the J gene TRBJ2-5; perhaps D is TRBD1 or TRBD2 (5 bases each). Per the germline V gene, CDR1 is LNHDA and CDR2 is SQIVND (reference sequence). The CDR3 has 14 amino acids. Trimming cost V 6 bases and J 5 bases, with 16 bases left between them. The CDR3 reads CASRPGPSRETQYF. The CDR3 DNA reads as TGTGCCAGTAGGCCGGGACCTTCTCGGGAGACCCAGTACTTC.

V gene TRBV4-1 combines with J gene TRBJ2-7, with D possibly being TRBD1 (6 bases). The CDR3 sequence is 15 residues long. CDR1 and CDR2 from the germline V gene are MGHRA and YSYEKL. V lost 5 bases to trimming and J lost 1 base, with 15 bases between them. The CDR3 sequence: CASSSGRGVSYEQYF. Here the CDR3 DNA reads TGCGCCAGCAGCTCTGGCAGGGGAGTTTCCTACGAGCAGTACTTC.

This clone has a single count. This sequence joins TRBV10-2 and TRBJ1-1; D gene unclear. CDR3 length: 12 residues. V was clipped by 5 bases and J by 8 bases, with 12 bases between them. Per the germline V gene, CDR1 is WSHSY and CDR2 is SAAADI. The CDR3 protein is CASSSDSGEAFF. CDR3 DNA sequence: TGCGCCAGCAGTTCGGATTCAGGAGAAGCTTTCTTT.

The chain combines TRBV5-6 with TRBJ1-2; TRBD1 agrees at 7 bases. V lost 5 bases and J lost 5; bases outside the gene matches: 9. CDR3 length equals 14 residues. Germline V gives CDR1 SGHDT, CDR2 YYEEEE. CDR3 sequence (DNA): TGTGCCAGCAGGTTAACAGGGGACCCTTATGGCTACACCTTC. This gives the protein CASRLTGDPYGYTF.

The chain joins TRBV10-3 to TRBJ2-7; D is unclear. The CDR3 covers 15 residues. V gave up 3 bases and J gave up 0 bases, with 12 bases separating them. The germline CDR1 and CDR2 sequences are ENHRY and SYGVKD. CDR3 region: CAISDETSASYEQYF. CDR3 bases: TGTGCCATCAGTGATGAGACATCTGCCTCCTACGAGCAGTACTTC.

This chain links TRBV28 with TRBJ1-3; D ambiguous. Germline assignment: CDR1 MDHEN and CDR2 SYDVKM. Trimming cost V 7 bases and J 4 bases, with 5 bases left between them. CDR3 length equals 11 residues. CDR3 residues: CASIIGNTIYF. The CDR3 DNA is TGTGCCAGCATTATCGGAAACACCATATATTTT.

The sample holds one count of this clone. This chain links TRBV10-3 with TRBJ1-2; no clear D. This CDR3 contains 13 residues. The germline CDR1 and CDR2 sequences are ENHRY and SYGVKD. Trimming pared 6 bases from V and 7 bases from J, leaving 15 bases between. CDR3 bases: TGTGCCATCAGCTGGGCCGAAAATACTGGCTACACCTTC. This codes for CAISWAENTGYTF.

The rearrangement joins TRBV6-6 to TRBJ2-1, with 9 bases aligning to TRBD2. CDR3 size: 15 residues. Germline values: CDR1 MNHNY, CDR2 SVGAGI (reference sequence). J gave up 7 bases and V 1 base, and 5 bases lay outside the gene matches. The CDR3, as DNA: TGTGCCAGCAGTTACTTAACTAGCGGGTTAAATGAGCAGTTCTTC. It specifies CASSYLTSGLNEQFF.

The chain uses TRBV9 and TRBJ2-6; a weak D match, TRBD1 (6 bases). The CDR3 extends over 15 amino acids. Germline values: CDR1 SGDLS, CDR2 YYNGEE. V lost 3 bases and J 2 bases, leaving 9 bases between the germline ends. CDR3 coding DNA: TGTGCCAGCAGCGAGGGGGTACCTGGGGCCAACGTCCTGACTTTC. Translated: CASSEGVPGANVLTF.

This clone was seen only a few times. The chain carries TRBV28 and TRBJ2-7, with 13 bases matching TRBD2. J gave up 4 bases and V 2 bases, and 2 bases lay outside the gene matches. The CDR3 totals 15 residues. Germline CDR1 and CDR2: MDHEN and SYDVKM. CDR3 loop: CASSLTLAGGYEQYF. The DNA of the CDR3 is TGTGCCAGCAGTTTAACACTAGCGGGAGGGTACGAGCAGTACTTC.

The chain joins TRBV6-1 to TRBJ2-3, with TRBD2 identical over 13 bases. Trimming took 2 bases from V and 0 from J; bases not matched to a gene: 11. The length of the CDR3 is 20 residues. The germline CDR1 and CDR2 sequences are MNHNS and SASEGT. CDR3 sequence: CASSETPIMGLAGSTDTQYF. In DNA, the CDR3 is TGTGCCAGCAGTGAAACACCCATTATGGGACTAGCGGGAAGCACAGATACGCAGTATTTT.

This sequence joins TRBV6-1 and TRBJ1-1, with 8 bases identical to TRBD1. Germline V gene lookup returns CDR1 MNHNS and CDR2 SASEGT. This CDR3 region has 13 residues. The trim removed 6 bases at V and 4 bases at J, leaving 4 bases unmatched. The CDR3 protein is CASRQGEGTEAFF. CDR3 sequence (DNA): TGTGCCAGCAGACAGGGGGAGGGCACTGAAGCTTTCTTT.

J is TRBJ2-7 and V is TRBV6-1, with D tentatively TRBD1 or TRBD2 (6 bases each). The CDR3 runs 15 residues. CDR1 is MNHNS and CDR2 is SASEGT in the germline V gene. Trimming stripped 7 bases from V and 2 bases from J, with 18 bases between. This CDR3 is CASNVDGGTTYEQYF. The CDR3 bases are TGTGCCAGCAACGTTGATGGGGGGACAACCTACGAGCAGTACTTC.

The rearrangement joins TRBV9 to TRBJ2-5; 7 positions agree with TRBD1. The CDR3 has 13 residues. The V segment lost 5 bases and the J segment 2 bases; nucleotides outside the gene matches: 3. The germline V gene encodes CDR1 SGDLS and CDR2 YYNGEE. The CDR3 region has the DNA TGTGCCAGCAGTGGGACAGCACAAGAGACCCAGTACTTC. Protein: CASSGTAQETQYF.

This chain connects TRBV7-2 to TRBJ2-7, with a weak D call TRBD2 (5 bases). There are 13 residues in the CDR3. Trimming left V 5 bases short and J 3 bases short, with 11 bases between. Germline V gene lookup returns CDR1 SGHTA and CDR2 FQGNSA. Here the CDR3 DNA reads TGTGCCAGCAGCACATACGGGGTCTACGAGCAGTACTTC. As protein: CASSTYGVYEQYF.

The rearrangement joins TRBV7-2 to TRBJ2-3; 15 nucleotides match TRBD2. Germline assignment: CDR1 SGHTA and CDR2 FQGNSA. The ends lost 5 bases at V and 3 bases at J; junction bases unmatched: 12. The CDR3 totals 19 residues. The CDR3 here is CASSTEVGLAGGGTDTQYF. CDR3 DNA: TGTGCCAGCAGCACCGAGGTGGGACTAGCGGGAGGTGGGACAGATACGCAGTATTTT.

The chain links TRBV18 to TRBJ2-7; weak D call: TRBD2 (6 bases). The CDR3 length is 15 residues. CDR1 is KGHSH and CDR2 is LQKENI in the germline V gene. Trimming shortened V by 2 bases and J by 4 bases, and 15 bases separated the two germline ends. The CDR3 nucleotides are TGTGCCAGCTCACCATCCCGGGAGTTCTTGTACGAGCAGTACTTC. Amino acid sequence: CASSPSREFLYEQYF.